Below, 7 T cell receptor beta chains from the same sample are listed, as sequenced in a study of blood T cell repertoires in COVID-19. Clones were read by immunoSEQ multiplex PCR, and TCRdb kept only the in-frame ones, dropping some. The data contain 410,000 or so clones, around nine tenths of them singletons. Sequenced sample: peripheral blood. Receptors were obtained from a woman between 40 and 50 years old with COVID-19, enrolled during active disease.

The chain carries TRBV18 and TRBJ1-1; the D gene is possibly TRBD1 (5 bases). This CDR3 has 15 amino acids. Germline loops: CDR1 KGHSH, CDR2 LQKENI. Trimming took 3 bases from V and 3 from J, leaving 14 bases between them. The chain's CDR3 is CASSPDGGPDTEAFF. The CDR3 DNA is TGTGCCAGCTCACCGGACGGGGGTCCGGACACTGAAGCTTTCTTT.

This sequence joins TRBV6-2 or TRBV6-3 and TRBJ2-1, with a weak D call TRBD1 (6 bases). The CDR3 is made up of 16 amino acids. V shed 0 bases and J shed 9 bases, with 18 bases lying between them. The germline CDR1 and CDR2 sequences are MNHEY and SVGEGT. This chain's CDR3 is CASSYSGRGANGEQFF. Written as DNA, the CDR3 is TGTGCCAGCAGTTACTCGGGCAGGGGAGCCAACGGTGAGCAGTTCTTC.

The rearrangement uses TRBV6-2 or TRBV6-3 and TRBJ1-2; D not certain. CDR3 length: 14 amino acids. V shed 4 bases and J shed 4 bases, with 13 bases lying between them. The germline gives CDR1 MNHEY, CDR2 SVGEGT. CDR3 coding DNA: TGTGCCAGCAGTTTCGCAAAGGAGGGCTATGGCTACACCTTC. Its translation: CASSFAKEGYGYTF.

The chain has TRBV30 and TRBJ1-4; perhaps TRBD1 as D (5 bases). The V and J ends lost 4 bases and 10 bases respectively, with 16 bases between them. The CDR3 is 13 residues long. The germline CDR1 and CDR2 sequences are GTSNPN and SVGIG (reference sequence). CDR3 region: CAWTPTVSLKLFF. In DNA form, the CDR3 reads TGTGCCTGGACTCCGACAGTAAGCTTAAAACTGTTTTTT.

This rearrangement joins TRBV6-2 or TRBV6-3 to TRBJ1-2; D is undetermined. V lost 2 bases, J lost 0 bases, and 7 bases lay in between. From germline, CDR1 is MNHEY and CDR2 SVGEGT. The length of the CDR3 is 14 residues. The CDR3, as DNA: TGTGCCAGCAGTTACAGTCTAGCTAACTATGGCTACACCTTC. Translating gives CASSYSLANYGYTF.

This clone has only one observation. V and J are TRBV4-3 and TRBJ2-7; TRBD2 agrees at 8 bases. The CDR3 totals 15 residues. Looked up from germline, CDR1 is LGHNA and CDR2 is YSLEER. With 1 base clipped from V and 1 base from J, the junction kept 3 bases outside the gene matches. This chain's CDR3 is CASSQGLASSYEQYF. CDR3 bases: TGCGCCAGCAGCCAAGGACTAGCGAGTTCCTACGAGCAGTACTTC.

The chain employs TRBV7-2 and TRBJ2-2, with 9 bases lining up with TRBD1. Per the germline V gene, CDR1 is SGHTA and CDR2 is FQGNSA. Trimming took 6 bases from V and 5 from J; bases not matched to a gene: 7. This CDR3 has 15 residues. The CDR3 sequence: CASRFGQGRTGELFF. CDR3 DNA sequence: TGTGCCAGCAGATTTGGACAGGGGAGAACCGGGGAGCTGTTTTTT. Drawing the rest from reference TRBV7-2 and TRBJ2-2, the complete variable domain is GAGVSQSPSNKVTEKGKDVELRCDPISGHTALYWYRQSLGQGLEFLIYFQGNSAPDKSGLPSDRFSAERTGGSVSTLTIQRTQQEDSAVYLCASRFGQGRTGELFFGEGSRLTVL.